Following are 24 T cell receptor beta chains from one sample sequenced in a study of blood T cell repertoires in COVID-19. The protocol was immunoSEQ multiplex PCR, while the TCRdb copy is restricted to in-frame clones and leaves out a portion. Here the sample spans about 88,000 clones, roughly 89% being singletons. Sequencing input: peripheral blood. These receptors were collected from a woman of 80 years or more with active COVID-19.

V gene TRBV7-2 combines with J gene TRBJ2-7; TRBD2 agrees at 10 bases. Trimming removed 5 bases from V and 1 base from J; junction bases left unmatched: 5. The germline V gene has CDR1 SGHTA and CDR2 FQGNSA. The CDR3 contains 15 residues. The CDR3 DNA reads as TGTGCCAGCAGCGCTAGCGGGAGCGGATCCTACGAGCAGTACTTC. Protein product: CASSASGSGSYEQYF.

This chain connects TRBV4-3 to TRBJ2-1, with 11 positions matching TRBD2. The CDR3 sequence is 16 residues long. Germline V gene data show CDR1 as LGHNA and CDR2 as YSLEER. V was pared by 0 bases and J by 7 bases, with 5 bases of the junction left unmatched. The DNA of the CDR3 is TGCGCCAGCAGCCAAGACCGCCGACTAGCGGGAAATGAGCAGTTCTTC. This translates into CASSQDRRLAGNEQFF.

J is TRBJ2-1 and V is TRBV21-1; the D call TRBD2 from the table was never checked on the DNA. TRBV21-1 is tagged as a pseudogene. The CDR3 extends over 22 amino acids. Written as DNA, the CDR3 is TGTGCCAGCAGCAAAAAGAGTCCGGATCTAGCGGGAGAAATCCCACCGTTCAATGAGCAGTTCTTC. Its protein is CASSKKSPDLAGEIPPFNEQFF.

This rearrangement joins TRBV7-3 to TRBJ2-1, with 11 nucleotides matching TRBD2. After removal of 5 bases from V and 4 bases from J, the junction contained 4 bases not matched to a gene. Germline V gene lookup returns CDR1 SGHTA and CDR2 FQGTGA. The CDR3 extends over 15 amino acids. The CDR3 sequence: CASSRTSGGYNEQFF. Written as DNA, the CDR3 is TGTGCCAGCAGCCGTACTAGCGGGGGTTACAATGAGCAGTTCTTC.

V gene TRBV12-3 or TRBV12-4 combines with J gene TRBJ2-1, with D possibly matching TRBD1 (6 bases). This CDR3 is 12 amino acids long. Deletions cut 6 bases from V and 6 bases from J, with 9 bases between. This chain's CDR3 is CASRPQGNEQFF. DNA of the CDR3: TGTGCCAGCAGGCCACAGGGCAATGAGCAGTTCTTC.

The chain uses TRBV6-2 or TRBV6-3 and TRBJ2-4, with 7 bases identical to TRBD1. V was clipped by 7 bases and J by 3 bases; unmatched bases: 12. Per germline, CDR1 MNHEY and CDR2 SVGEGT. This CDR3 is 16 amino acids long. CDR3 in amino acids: CASTPGQLGDKNIQYF. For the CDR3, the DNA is TGTGCCAGCACCCCGGGACAGCTGGGGGACAAAAACATTCAGTACTTC.

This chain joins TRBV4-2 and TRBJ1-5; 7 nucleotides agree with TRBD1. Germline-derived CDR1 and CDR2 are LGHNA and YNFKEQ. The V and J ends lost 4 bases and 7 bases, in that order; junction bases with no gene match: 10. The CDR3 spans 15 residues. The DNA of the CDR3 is TGTGCCAGCAGCCCGTCGGGTCAGGGGGAACAGCCCCAGCATTTT. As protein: CASSPSGQGEQPQHF.

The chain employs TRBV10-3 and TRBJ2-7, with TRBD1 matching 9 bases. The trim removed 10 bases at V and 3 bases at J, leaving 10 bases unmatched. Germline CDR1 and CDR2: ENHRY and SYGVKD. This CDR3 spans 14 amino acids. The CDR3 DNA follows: TGTGCCACCCGCGCCGGGACAGGGCGCTACGAGCAGTACTTC. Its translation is CATRAGTGRYEQYF.

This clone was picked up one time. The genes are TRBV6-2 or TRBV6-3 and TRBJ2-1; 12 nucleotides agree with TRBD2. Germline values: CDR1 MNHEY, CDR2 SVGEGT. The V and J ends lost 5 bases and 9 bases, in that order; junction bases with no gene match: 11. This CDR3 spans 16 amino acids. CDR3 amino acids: CASSQGPSGRAREQFF. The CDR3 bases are TGTGCCAGCAGTCAAGGCCCTAGCGGGAGGGCCCGTGAGCAGTTCTTC.

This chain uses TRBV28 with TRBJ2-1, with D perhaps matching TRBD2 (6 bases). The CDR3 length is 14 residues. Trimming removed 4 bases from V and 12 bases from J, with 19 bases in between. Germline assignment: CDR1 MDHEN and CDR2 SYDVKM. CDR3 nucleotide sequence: TGTGCCAGCAGTTCGGGACTGGGCAAGATGTGGCAGTTCTTC. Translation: CASSSGLGKMWQFF.

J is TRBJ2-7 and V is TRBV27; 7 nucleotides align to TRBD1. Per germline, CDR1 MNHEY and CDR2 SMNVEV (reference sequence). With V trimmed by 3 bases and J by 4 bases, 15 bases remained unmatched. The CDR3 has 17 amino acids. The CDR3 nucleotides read TGTGCCAGCAGTTTTTACAGTCCGGGACAGACAGTTTACGAGCAGTACTTC. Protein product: CASSFYSPGQTVYEQYF.

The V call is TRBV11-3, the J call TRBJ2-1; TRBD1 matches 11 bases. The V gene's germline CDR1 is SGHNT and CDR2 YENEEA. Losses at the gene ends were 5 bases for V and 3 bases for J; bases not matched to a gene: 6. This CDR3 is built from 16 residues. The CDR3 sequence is CASSGRTGGLYNEQFF. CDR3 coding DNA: TGTGCCAGCAGCGGGCGGACAGGGGGCCTCTACAATGAGCAGTTCTTC.

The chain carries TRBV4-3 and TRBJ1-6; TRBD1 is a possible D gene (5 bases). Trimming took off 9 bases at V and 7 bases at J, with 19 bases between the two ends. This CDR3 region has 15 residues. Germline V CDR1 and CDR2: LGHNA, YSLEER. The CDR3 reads CARPAGEGRNSPLHF. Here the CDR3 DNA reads TGCGCCAGACCAGCCGGGGAGGGGCGGAATTCACCCCTCCACTTT.

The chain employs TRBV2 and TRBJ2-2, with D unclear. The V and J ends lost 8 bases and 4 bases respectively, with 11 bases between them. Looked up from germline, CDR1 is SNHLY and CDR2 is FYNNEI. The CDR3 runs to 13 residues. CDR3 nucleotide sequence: TGTGCCAGCCTCCCCAGCGTCACCGGGGAGCTGTTTTTT. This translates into CASLPSVTGELFF.

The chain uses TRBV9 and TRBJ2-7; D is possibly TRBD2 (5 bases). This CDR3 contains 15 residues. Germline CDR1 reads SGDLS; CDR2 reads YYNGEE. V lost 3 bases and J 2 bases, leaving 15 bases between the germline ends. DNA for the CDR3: TGTGCCAGCAGCGCTCGGAGCGGAAAGACCTACGAGCAGTACTTC. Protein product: CASSARSGKTYEQYF.

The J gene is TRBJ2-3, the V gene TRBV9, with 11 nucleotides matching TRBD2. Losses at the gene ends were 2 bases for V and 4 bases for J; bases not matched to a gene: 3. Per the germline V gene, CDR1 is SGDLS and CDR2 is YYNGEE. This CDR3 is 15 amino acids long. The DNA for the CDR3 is TGTGCCAGCAGCGTTAGCGGGAGGGTTCCAGATACGCAGTATTTT. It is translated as CASSVSGRVPDTQYF. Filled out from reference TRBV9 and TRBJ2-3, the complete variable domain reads DSGVTQTPKHLITATGQRVTLRCSPRSGDLSVYWYQQSLDQGLQFLIQYYNGEERAKGNILERFSAQQFPDLHSELNLSSLELGDSALYFCASSVSGRVPDTQYFGPGTRLTVL.

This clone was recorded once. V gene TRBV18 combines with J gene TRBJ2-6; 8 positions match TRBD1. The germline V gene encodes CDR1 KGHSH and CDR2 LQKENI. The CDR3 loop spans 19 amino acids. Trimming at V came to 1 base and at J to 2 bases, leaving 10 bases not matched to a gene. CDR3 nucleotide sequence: TGTGCCAGCTCACCACGATACAGGGGGTCCTCCCCTGGGGCCAACGTCCTGACTTTC. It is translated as CASSPRYRGSSPGANVLTF.

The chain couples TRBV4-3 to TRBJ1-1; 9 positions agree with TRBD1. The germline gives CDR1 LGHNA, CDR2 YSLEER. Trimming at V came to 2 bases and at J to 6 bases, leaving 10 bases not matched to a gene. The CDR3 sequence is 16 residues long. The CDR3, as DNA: TGCGCCAGCAGCCAATTACTGCCGGGACAGGGCGCTGAAGCTTTCTTT. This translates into CASSQLLPGQGAEAFF.

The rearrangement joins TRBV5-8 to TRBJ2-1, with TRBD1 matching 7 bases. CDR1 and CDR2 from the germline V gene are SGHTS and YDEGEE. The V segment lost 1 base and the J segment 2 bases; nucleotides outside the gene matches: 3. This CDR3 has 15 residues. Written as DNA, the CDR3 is TGTGCCAGCAGCTTGAGGGGGCCCGCCTACAATGAGCAGTTCTTC. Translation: CASSLRGPAYNEQFF. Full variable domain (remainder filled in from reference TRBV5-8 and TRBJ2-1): EAGVTQSPTHLIKTRGQQATLRCSPISGHTSVYWYQQALGLGLQFLLWYDEGEERNRGNFPPRFSGRQFPNYSSELNVNALELEDSALYLCASSLRGPAYNEQFFGPGTRLTVL.

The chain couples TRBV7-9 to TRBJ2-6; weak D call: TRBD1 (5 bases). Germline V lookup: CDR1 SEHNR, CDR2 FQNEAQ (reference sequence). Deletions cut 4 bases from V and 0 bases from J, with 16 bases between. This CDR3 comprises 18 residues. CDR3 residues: CASSSTVRIASGANVLTF. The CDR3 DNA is TGTGCCAGCAGCTCGACAGTTCGTATCGCCTCTGGGGCCAACGTCCTGACTTTC.

The CDR3 region has the DNA TGTGCCAGCAGCCGTGGACAGGGCGAAAAACTGTTTTTT. Translation: CASSRGQGEKLFF. The chain combines TRBV7-9 with TRBJ1-4; 8 bases align to TRBD1. Germline V CDR1 and CDR2: SEHNR, FQNEAQ (reference sequence). After removal of 5 bases from V and 8 bases from J, the junction contained 4 bases not matched to a gene. CDR3 length equals 13 residues.

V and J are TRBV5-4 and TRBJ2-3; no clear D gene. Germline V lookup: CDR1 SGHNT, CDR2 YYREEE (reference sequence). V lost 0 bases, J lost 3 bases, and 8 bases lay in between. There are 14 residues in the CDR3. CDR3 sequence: CASSLAGPTDTQYF. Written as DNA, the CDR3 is TGTGCCAGCAGCTTGGCAGGTCCTACAGATACGCAGTATTTT.

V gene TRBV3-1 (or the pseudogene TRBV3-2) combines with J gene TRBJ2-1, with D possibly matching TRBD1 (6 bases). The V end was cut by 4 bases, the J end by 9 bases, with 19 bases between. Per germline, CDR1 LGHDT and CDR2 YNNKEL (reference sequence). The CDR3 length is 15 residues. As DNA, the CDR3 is TGTGCCAGCAGCCTCCCTGGGTTACTACAGGGTGAGCAGTTCTTC. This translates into CASSLPGLLQGEQFF.

Here the CDR3 reads CATSRERTSGSGVFF. The CDR3 DNA reads as TGTGCCACCAGCAGAGAGAGGACTAGCGGGAGTGGTGTGTTCTTC. The genes are TRBV15 and TRBJ2-1; 13 bases match TRBD2. The CDR3 has 15 residues. After removal of 0 bases from V and 15 bases from J, the junction contained 8 bases not matched to a gene. Germline CDR1 LNHNV, CDR2 YYDKDF (reference sequence).